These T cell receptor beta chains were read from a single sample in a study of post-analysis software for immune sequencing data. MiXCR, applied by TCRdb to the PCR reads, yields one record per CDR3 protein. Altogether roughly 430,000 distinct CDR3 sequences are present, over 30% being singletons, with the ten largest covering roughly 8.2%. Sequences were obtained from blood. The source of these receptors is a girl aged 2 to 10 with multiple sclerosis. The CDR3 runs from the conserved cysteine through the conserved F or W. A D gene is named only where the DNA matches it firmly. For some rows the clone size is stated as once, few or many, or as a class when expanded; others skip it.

DNA: TGCAGCGTTCGCGGGGGGGATGACAATGAGCAGTTCTTC; CDR3: CSVRGGDDNEQFF; D: TRBD2; size: NA; J: TRBJ2-1; V: TRBV29-1
DNA: TGTGCCACCAGTGATTTGGGAGACAATGAGCAGTTCTTC; CDR3: CATSDLGDNEQFF; D: NA; size: NA; J: TRBJ2-1; V: TRBV24-1
DNA: TGCGCCAGCAGCCAGACCGCCGGGACAGCAAACTATGGCTACACCTTC; CDR3: CASSQTAGTANYGYTF; D: TRBD1; size: NA; J: TRBJ1-2; V: TRBV5-1
DNA: TGTGCCAGCAGCCCCAGGGAACGGCAGTACTTC; CDR3: CASSPRERQYF; D: NA; size: few; J: TRBJ2-5; V: TRBV14
DNA: TGCGCCAGCAGTGAGCTACCGGGACTAGCGGAGAGCACAGATACGCAGTATTTT; CDR3: CASSELPGLAESTDTQYF; D: TRBD2; size: NA; J: TRBJ2-3; V: TRBV10-1
DNA: TGTGCCAGCAGCCGACAAGGAATAAGCACAGATACGCAGTATTTT; CDR3: CASSRQGISTDTQYF; D: NA; size: NA; J: TRBJ2-3; V: TRBV14
DNA: TGTGCCAGCAGCGTACAGGGGTACCCACCCCTCCACTTT; CDR3: CASSVQGYPPLHF; D: TRBD1; size: NA; J: TRBJ1-6; V: TRBV7-2
DNA: TGTGCCAGCAGTTACATCGCCAGGGCCCAAGAGACCCAGTACTTC; CDR3: CASSYIARAQETQYF; D: NA; size: few; J: TRBJ2-5; V: TRBV6-5
DNA: TGCAGTGCTTTAGACGCCGGGACTAGCGGGAGCGGTGAGCAGTTCTTC; CDR3: CSALDAGTSGSGEQFF; D: TRBD2; size: few; J: TRBJ2-1; V: TRBV20-1
DNA: TGTGCCAGCAGCCTAGGGCCAAAGGGTATGGAAGAGACCCAGTACTTC; CDR3: CASSLGPKGMEETQYF; D: NA; size: NA; J: TRBJ2-5; V: TRBV7-3
DNA: TGTGCCAGCAGCCCACTAACGGGACCTAAGGTGAGGGAGCAGTACTTC; CDR3: CASSPLTGPKVREQYF; D: NA; size: few; J: TRBJ2-7; V: TRBV7-9
DNA: TGTGCCAGCAGTTACTCGTCAGGAGACCCCTACGAGCAGTACTTC; CDR3: CASSYSSGDPYEQYF; D: NA; size: few; J: TRBJ2-7; V: TRBV6-5
DNA: TGTGCCAGCAGTTTGTCGATACCTAGGGAGACCCAGTACTTC; CDR3: CASSLSIPRETQYF; D: NA; size: few; J: TRBJ2-5; V: TRBV12-3/TRBV12-4
DNA: TGCAGTGCTAGAGATGCTCAGGGTACCTCCTACGAGCAGTACTTC; CDR3: CSARDAQGTSYEQYF; D: NA; size: few; J: TRBJ2-7; V: TRBV20-1
DNA: TGCAGCGTAATAGGGGGGGAGACCCAGTACTTC; CDR3: CSVIGGETQYF; D: NA; size: NA; J: TRBJ2-5; V: TRBV29-1
DNA: TGTGCCAGCAGCTTAATGTGGGACAGGGGGGATCAGCCCCAGCAGTTT; CDR3: CASSLMWDRGDQPQQF; D: TRBD1; size: NA; J: TRBJ1-5; V: TRBV7-2
DNA: TGTGCCAGCAGGCGCACCGGCGGAGAGACCCAGTACTTC; CDR3: CASRRTGGETQYF; D: NA; size: NA; J: TRBJ2-5; V: TRBV21-1
DNA: TGCAGTGCCCCCGACAGGCTGATCGCTGAAGCTTTCTTT; CDR3: CSAPDRLIAEAFF; D: NA; size: NA; J: TRBJ1-1; V: TRBV20-1
DNA: TGCGCCAGCAGCTTGGTTCATGTGACTAGCGGGGGCCACAACAATGAGCAGTTCTTC; CDR3: CASSLVHVTSGGHNNEQFF; D: TRBD2; size: few; J: TRBJ2-1; V: TRBV5-1
DNA: TGTGCCAGCAGTGAGTGGACTGTTAATTCACCCCTCCACTTT; CDR3: CASSEWTVNSPLHF; D: NA; size: few; J: TRBJ1-6; V: TRBV6-1
DNA: TGTGCCAGCTCGCCAGGGGACAGAGCCTACGAGCAGTACTTC; CDR3: CASSPGDRAYEQYF; D: TRBD1; size: NA; J: TRBJ2-7; V: TRBV18
DNA: TGCAGTGCTAGATCTGATTGGGCAGCCCACTCCTACGAGCAGTACTTC; CDR3: CSARSDWAAHSYEQYF; D: NA; size: NA; J: TRBJ2-7; V: TRBV20-1
DNA: TGCAGCTACACGGGACTAGTATACAATGAGCAGTTCTTC; CDR3: CSYTGLVYNEQFF; D: TRBD2; size: NA; J: TRBJ2-1; V: TRBV29-1
DNA: TGTGCCAGCAGCCGGACTAGCGGGGGCCCACTCTACGAGCAGTACTTC; CDR3: CASSRTSGGPLYEQYF; D: TRBD2; size: once; J: TRBJ2-7; V: TRBV7-9
DNA: TGCGCCAGCAGCCAAAGAGGGGGAATTACGGCGCGGGACTATGGCTACACCTTC; CDR3: CASSQRGGITARDYGYTF; D: NA; size: few; J: TRBJ1-2; V: TRBV4-1
DNA: TGCGCCAGCAGCCCCCCCGGGAGGGGGGGAGTTGGGCAGTTCTTC; CDR3: CASSPPGRGGVGQFF; D: TRBD2; size: once; J: TRBJ2-1; V: TRBV5-1
DNA: TGTGCCAGCGGGTTCTATGAGCGGGAGAAGTGGGAGCAGTTCTTC; CDR3: CASGFYEREKWEQFF; D: TRBD2; size: NA; J: TRBJ2-1; V: TRBV6-2/TRBV6-3
DNA: TGTGCCAGCTCACCACGGGGGAGGTTCTTTTCCTTCCAAGAGACCCAGTACTTC; CDR3: CASSPRGRFFSFQETQYF; D: NA; size: NA; J: TRBJ2-5; V: TRBV18
DNA: TGTGCCAGCAGAGGTCGGGTAGCGGGATTCCAAGAGACCCAGTACTTC; CDR3: CASRGRVAGFQETQYF; D: TRBD2; size: few; J: TRBJ2-5; V: TRBV6-5
DNA: TGCAGCGCCGCGGGGTTGAACACCTACAATGAGCAGTTCTTC; CDR3: CSAAGLNTYNEQFF; D: NA; size: NA; J: TRBJ2-1; V: TRBV29-1
DNA: TGTGCCAGCAGTCGCACTACTCGGTTTAACTATGGCTACACCTTC; CDR3: CASSRTTRFNYGYTF; D: NA; size: NA; J: TRBJ1-2; V: TRBV12-3/TRBV12-4
DNA: TGTGCCAGCAGTTACGGACTAGCGGGTACCCAAGAGACCCAGTACTTC; CDR3: CASSYGLAGTQETQYF; D: TRBD2; size: few; J: TRBJ2-5; V: TRBV7-3
DNA: TGTGCCAGCAGCCAAGACCCCGGGACTAGCGCCCGCTCCTACAATGAGCAGTTCTTC; CDR3: CASSQDPGTSARSYNEQFF; D: TRBD2; size: NA; J: TRBJ2-1; V: TRBV14
DNA: TGTGCCAGCAGCTTTCGCGGAAACAATGAGCAGTTCTTC; CDR3: CASSFRGNNEQFF; D: NA; size: few; J: TRBJ2-1; V: TRBV7-3
DNA: TGCAGTGCTAGAGGAAGGGGATGGTCAGATACGCAGTATTTT; CDR3: CSARGRGWSDTQYF; D: NA; size: NA; J: TRBJ2-3; V: TRBV20-1
DNA: TGTGCCACCAGCAGTAGTAGGGGGGATGAGCAGTTCTTC; CDR3: CATSSSRGDEQFF; D: NA; size: NA; J: TRBJ2-1; V: TRBV15
DNA: TGTGCCACCAGCAAGGGGGAGATCCCCTACGAGCAGTACTTC; CDR3: CATSKGEIPYEQYF; D: NA; size: few; J: TRBJ2-7; V: TRBV15
DNA: TGTGCCAGCATTAGAGGGGAGGGACAGGGTGGTGCTTTCTTT; CDR3: CASIRGEGQGGAFF; D: TRBD1; size: NA; J: TRBJ1-1; V: TRBV6-6
DNA: TGCGCCAGCAGCCCTGGACAGGGGGCGTCCGTTACCATGAACACTGAAGCTTTCTTT; CDR3: CASSPGQGASVTMNTEAFF; D: TRBD1; size: few; J: TRBJ1-1; V: TRBV5-1
DNA: TGCAGTGCGCCAAGCGGTTACAATGAGCAGTTCTTC; CDR3: CSAPSGYNEQFF; D: NA; size: few; J: TRBJ2-1; V: TRBV20-1
DNA: TGCGCCAGCAAACACAGCGGGAGTCTGAACAATGAGCAGTTCTTC; CDR3: CASKHSGSLNNEQFF; D: TRBD2; size: few; J: TRBJ2-1; V: TRBV5-1
DNA: TGTGCCAGCAGACAGGGGGCTAGCACAGATACGCAGTATTTT; CDR3: CASRQGASTDTQYF; D: TRBD1; size: NA; J: TRBJ2-3; V: TRBV7-2
DNA: TGCAGCGCTAGCGGGAGTGGTCAAGAGACCCAGTACTTC; CDR3: CSASGSGQETQYF; D: TRBD2; size: NA; J: TRBJ2-5; V: TRBV29-1
DNA: TGTGCCAGCAGCCAAGACGTGGGCTACAATGAGCAGTTCTTC; CDR3: CASSQDVGYNEQFF; D: NA; size: NA; J: TRBJ2-1; V: TRBV4-2
DNA: TGCAGCGTTGCGCTGAGGACGGACACTGAAGCTTTCTTT; CDR3: CSVALRTDTEAFF; D: NA; size: few; J: TRBJ1-1; V: TRBV29-1
DNA: TGTGCCACCAGTGAGGGGGGGTTTAATGAGCAGTTCTTC; CDR3: CATSEGGFNEQFF; D: TRBD2; size: NA; J: TRBJ2-1; V: TRBV24-1
DNA: TGTGCCAGCAGTGGGACAGGGATGAGAGGCGGCTACACCTTC; CDR3: CASSGTGMRGGYTF; D: TRBD1; size: NA; J: TRBJ1-2; V: TRBV7-9
DNA: TGTGCCAGCAGTCCACGGGCCACCTATGAGCAGTTCTTC; CDR3: CASSPRATYEQFF; D: NA; size: few; J: TRBJ2-1; V: TRBV12-3/TRBV12-4
DNA: TGTGCCATCAGAGGGCGGAGGGACACAGATACGCAGTATTTT; CDR3: CAIRGRRDTDTQYF; D: NA; size: NA; J: TRBJ2-3; V: TRBV10-3
DNA: TGCGCCAGCAGCTTGTTGACTAGCGGAAACACAGATACGCAGTATTTT; CDR3: CASSLLTSGNTDTQYF; D: TRBD2; size: few; J: TRBJ2-3; V: TRBV5-1
DNA: TGTGCCAGCAGTGGGGGACTAGCGGCCAAAGTGGATACGCAGTATTTT; CDR3: CASSGGLAAKVDTQYF; D: TRBD2; size: NA; J: TRBJ2-3; V: TRBV12-3/TRBV12-4
DNA: TGTGCCAGCAGTTTATTGGCAGGGAAAGAGACCCAGTACTTC; CDR3: CASSLLAGKETQYF; D: NA; size: few; J: TRBJ2-5; V: TRBV27
DNA: TGCAGCGTTGGCGGGACAGCTAGCTCCTACGAGCAGTACTTC; CDR3: CSVGGTASSYEQYF; D: NA; size: few; J: TRBJ2-7; V: TRBV29-1
DNA: TGTGCCAGCAGTTTGGTCGGGGGGCTCAATAAGCAGTTCTTC; CDR3: CASSLVGGLNKQFF; D: NA; size: few; J: TRBJ2-1; V: TRBV6-2/TRBV6-3
DNA: TGTGCCTGCCACCTGGGCTATGGCTACACCTTC; CDR3: CACHLGYGYTF; D: NA; size: NA; J: TRBJ1-2; V: TRBV2
DNA: TGCAGTGCCCCTAACGAAAACTATGGCTACACCTTC; CDR3: CSAPNENYGYTF; D: NA; size: NA; J: TRBJ1-2; V: TRBV20-1
DNA: TGTGCCAGCCGGATGGGTTCACCCCTCCACTTT; CDR3: CASRMGSPLHF; D: NA; size: NA; J: TRBJ1-6; V: TRBV2